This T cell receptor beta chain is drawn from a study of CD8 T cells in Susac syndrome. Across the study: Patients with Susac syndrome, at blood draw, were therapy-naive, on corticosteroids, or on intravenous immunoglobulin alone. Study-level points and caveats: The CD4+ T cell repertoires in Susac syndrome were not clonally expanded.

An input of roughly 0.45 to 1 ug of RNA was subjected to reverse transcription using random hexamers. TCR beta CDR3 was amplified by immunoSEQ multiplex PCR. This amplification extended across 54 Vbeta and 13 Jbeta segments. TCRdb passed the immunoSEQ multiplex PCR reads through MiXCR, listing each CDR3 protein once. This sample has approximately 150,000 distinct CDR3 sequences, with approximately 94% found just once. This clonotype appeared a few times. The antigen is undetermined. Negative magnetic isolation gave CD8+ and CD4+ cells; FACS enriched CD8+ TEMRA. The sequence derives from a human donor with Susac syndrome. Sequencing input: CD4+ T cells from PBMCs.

In nucleotides, the CDR3 is TGTGCCAGCTCACGGGACACTAACTATGGCTACACCTTC. It yields the protein CASSRDTNYGYTF. This rearrangement joins TRBV18 to TRBJ1-2; a weak D match, TRBD1 (6 bases). Per the germline V gene, CDR1 is KGHSH and CDR2 is LQKENI. V was shortened by 4 bases and J by 0 bases, with 6 bases between the two germline ends. This CDR3 comprises 13 residues.